These T cell receptor beta chains were read from a single sample in a study of T cell responses to AZD1222 COVID-19 vaccine. TCRdb's table, derived via immunoSEQ multiplex PCR, lists solely in-frame clones and lacks some. The sample lists around 140,000 clones, 90% to 95% seen once, with around 3.8% in the top ten. Sequences were derived from peripheral blood, sampled 28 days after the second AZD1222 dose. The receptor source for this set is an adult who received the AZD1222 COVID-19 vaccine. The CDR3 runs from the conserved cysteine through the conserved F or W. The order of the fields is clone size, CDR3 length, D gene, V gene, J gene, CDR3 DNA, CDR3 protein. The D gene is left open where the match is weak. Rows give clone size only sometimes, using once, few, many, or a class for an expanded clone.

NA	16	NA	TRBV3-1/TRBV3-2	TRBJ1-1	TGTGCCAGCAGCCAATGTCGGGGGATATCGGGCACTGAAGCTTTCTTT	CASSQCRGISGTEAFF
NA	13	NA	TRBV3-1/TRBV3-2	TRBJ2-1	TGTGCCAGCCCTAAGGGGAGAATGAATGAGCAGTTCTTC	CASPKGRMNEQFF
once	14	NA	TRBV27	TRBJ1-1	TGTGCCAGCCGCTACGGCACATTGAACACTGAAGCTTTCTTT	CASRYGTLNTEAFF
NA	16	TRBD2	TRBV6-1	TRBJ2-7	TGTGCCAGCAGTGAAGGCCCTAGCGGGAGGTTCAACGAGCAGTACTTC	CASSEGPSGRFNEQYF
NA	13	NA	TRBV7-6	TRBJ1-1	TGTGCCAGCGTGAGAGACTGGGACACTGAAGCTTTCTTT	CASVRDWDTEAFF
NA	14	TRBD2	TRBV11-2	TRBJ2-5	TGTGCCAGCAGCTTAGTCCCGGCGGGAGCTACCCAGTACTTC	CASSLVPAGATQYF
NA	13	NA	TRBV2	TRBJ1-2	TGTGCCACCAGGAAGGGATCCAACTATGGCTACACCTTC	CATRKGSNYGYTF
NA	16	NA	TRBV25-1	TRBJ1-2	TGTGCCAGCAGTGAATATAGTCGGCAGACTAACTATGGCTACACCTTC	CASSEYSRQTNYGYTF
NA	14	NA	TRBV3-1/TRBV3-2	TRBJ2-5	TGTGCCAGCAGCACCCGGGGCGTCGGTGAGACCCAGTACTTC	CASSTRGVGETQYF
NA	17	NA	TRBV21-1	TRBJ1-2	TGTGCCAGCAGCGACGACTTCGAATGGGGGCGAGGAAAGGGCTACACCTTC	CASSDDFEWGRGKGYTF
NA	15	NA	TRBV19	TRBJ1-3	TGTGCCAGTAGTGTGACAAGGCTCTCTGGAAACACCATATATTTT	CASSVTRLSGNTIYF
NA	13	NA	TRBV19	TRBJ2-1	TGTGCCAGTCGGCTAGCGCTAAACAATGAGCAGTTCTTC	CASRLALNNEQFF
NA	14	TRBD2	TRBV27	TRBJ2-1	TGTGCCAGCAGTTGGGGGGGCTCCTACAATGAGCAGTTCTTC	CASSWGGSYNEQFF
NA	12	NA	TRBV12-3/TRBV12-4	TRBJ2-1	TGTGCCAGCAGTTTTAAGGTGCGGGAGCAGTTCTTC	CASSFKVREQFF
NA	15	TRBD2	TRBV7-2	TRBJ2-1	TGTGCCAGCAGCTTAAATAAGCGGGAGCGGAATGAGCAGTTCTTC	CASSLNKRERNEQFF
NA	14	NA	TRBV30	TRBJ1-4	TGTGCCTGGAGTGTACCACAGGGTAGTGAAAAACTGTTTTTT	CAWSVPQGSEKLFF
NA	11	NA	TRBV30	TRBJ1-4	TGTGCCTGGAGTGTACCTGAAAAACTGTTTTTT	CAWSVPEKLFF
once	15	TRBD2	TRBV5-5	TRBJ2-1	TGTGCCAGCAGCTTGGTGCTAGCGGGTTACTTAGGGCAGTTCTTC	CASSLVLAGYLGQFF
NA	14	NA	TRBV5-1	TRBJ2-7	TGCGCCAGCAGCTTGGACACCAACTCCTACGAGCAGTACTTC	CASSLDTNSYEQYF
NA	13	NA	TRBV4-1	TRBJ1-2	TGCGCCAGCAGCCAAGATCGAGGGAATGGCTACACCTTC	CASSQDRGNGYTF
NA	14	TRBD1	TRBV27	TRBJ1-4	TGTGCCAGCAGTGGACAGGGGAAGAACGAAAAACTGTTTTTT	CASSGQGKNEKLFF
NA	14	TRBD1	TRBV5-1	TRBJ1-6	TGCGCCAGCAGTTCCGGACAGGGAACTTCACCCCTCCACTTT	CASSSGQGTSPLHF
NA	16	NA	TRBV6-5	TRBJ2-5	TGTGCCAGCAGTTACTCGATTAGTCGGAACCAAGAGACCCAGTACTTC	CASSYSISRNQETQYF
once	15	TRBD1	TRBV5-4	TRBJ1-1	TGTGCCAGCAGCCCAGGGACAGTGAGGAACACTGAAGCTTTCTTT	CASSPGTVRNTEAFF
NA	14	NA	TRBV24-1	TRBJ1-6	TGTGCCACCCCCTTCCATCACTATAATTCACCCCTCCACTTT	CATPFHHYNSPLHF
NA	16	NA	TRBV12-2	TRBJ1-4	TGTGCAAGTCGCTTAGAACGAGGGCGGCGGAATGAAAAACTGTTTTTT	CASRLERGRRNEKLFF
NA	13	NA	TRBV7-9	TRBJ1-4	TGTGCCAAACGGCATGCAACTAATGAAAAACTGTTTTTT	CAKRHATNEKLFF
NA	15	TRBD1	TRBV7-9	TRBJ1-4	TGTGCCAGCAGCTCAGGGACAGGGCAGATTGAAAAACTGTTTTTT	CASSSGTGQIEKLFF
NA	15	NA	TRBV5-6	TRBJ1-5	TGTGCCAGCAGCCCCGGGGGGGAGCCCAATCAGCCCCAGCATTTT	CASSPGGEPNQPQHF
NA	15	TRBD2	TRBV7-3	TRBJ2-3	TGTGCCAGCAGCCCCCCCGGGCGGGAGGGTCATGCGCAGTATTTT	CASSPPGREGHAQYF
once	12	NA	TRBV29-1	TRBJ2-7	TGCAGCGTTGAATTAAAGGACTACGAGCAGTACTTC	CSVELKDYEQYF
NA	15	NA	TRBV6-4	TRBJ1-5	TGTGCCAGCAGTGTAACAGGCGAAAGCAATCAGCCCCAGCATTTT	CASSVTGESNQPQHF
NA	13	NA	TRBV7-2	TRBJ1-2	TGTGCCAGCAGCTCCCCAGTAATCGCTGGCTACACCTTC	CASSSPVIAGYTF
NA	15	NA	TRBV3-1/TRBV3-2	TRBJ1-5	TGTGCCAGCAGCCAAGATATAACAGTGAATCAGCCCCAGCATTTT	CASSQDITVNQPQHF
NA	18	TRBD2	TRBV11-2	TRBJ2-7	TGTGCCAGCAGCTTAGTGGCAGGTCCGGGACTACAATCATACGAGCAGTACTTC	CASSLVAGPGLQSYEQYF
NA	16	TRBD1	TRBV12-5	TRBJ2-2	TGTGCTAGTGGTTTGCCCCGGACAGGGGACACCGGGGAGCTGTTTTTT	CASGLPRTGDTGELFF
NA	15	NA	TRBV18	TRBJ2-2	TGTGCCAGCTCACCACAGAGCCTGGGTACCGGGGAGCTGTTTTTT	CASSPQSLGTGELFF
once	11	TRBD1	TRBV25-1	TRBJ2-1	TGTGCCAGCAGTGGGGACAGGGCCCAGTTCTTC	CASSGDRAQFF
NA	15	TRBD1	TRBV6-5	TRBJ2-2	TGTGCCAGCAGTTACACAGGGGGTAGGACCGGGGAGCTGTTTTTT	CASSYTGGRTGELFF
NA	13	NA	TRBV12-3/TRBV12-4	TRBJ2-1	TGTGCCAGCAGCCGGACGGGGTACAATGAGCAGTTCTTC	CASSRTGYNEQFF
NA	14	NA	TRBV11-3	TRBJ2-1	TGTGCCAGCAGCTTAGTCCGCTCCATGAGCGAGCAGTTCTTC	CASSLVRSMSEQFF
NA	15	NA	TRBV7-2	TRBJ2-5	TGTGCCAGCAGCTCTAGCGCGTGGTACCAAGAGACCCAGTACTTC	CASSSSAWYQETQYF
NA	14	NA	TRBV7-2	TRBJ2-3	TGTGCCAGCAGCCCCACGGCGGGCCCTGATACGCAGTATTTT	CASSPTAGPDTQYF
NA	16	TRBD1	TRBV10-1	TRBJ1-5	TGCGCCAGCAGGACCAGGGGGCCCGATAGCAATCAGCCCCAGCATTTT	CASRTRGPDSNQPQHF
NA	13	NA	TRBV18	TRBJ2-1	TGTGCCAGCTCACCTCTACAGCACAATGAGCAGTTCTTC	CASSPLQHNEQFF
NA	14	NA	TRBV2	TRBJ2-1	TGTGCCAGCAGGACTCCCAAAGTTTACAATGAGCAGTTCTTC	CASRTPKVYNEQFF
NA	13	TRBD1	TRBV19	TRBJ2-7	TGTGCCAGTAGTATCCAGGGGGCCTACGAGCAGTACTTC	CASSIQGAYEQYF
NA	14	NA	TRBV15	TRBJ2-7	TGTGCCACCAGCAGAGATGGGGGGTCGGGCGAGCAGTACTTC	CATSRDGGSGEQYF
NA	15	TRBD1	TRBV6-5	TRBJ1-5	TGTGCCAGCAGCGGACAGGGGTTCAGCAATCAGCCCCAGCATTTT	CASSGQGFSNQPQHF